The 24 T cell receptor beta chains below all came from one sample that was sequenced in a study of T cell responses to AZD1222 COVID-19 vaccine. Clones were read by immunoSEQ multiplex PCR, and TCRdb kept only the in-frame ones, dropping some. The table shows some 120,000 clones, with 70% to 90% occurring only once. Sequencing used peripheral blood, obtained on day 0 of AZD1222 vaccination. All receptors come from an adult in good health.

The CDR3 reads CASSGTVAEAFF. The CDR3 bases are TGTGCCAGCAGCGGGACAGTGGCTGAAGCTTTCTTT. V is TRBV12-3 or TRBV12-4 and J is TRBJ1-1; the match to TRBD1 covers 7 bases. The CDR3 is made up of 12 amino acids. J was trimmed by 6 bases and V by 6 bases; bases with no gene match: 4.

This chain uses TRBV5-1 with TRBJ1-1, with a tentative D call TRBD1 (5 bases). V gave up 2 bases and J gave up 6 bases, with 29 bases separating them. This CDR3 spans 19 amino acids. The germline V gene encodes CDR1 SGHRS and CDR2 YFSETQ. The CDR3 sequence: CASSFEANGAGRLHAEAFF. In DNA form, the CDR3 reads TGCGCCAGCAGCTTTGAAGCTAATGGGGCAGGGAGGTTGCACGCTGAAGCTTTCTTT.

The V gene is TRBV5-4, the J gene TRBJ1-2, with TRBD1 as a possible D gene (5 bases). This CDR3 has 13 amino acids. The germline gives CDR1 SGHNT, CDR2 YYREEE (reference sequence). V lost 2 bases to trimming and J lost 2 bases, with 7 bases between them. In DNA form, the CDR3 reads TGTGCCAGCAGCTTTGACAGAAACTATGGCTACACCTTC. Residues: CASSFDRNYGYTF.

This chain links TRBV20-1 with TRBJ2-7; TRBD2 aligns across 16 bases. V trimming: 5 bases; J trimming: 1 base; junction bases outside the gene matches: 8. The CDR3 runs to 17 residues. The germline V gene encodes CDR1 DFQATT and CDR2 SNEGSKA (reference sequence). CDR3 protein: CSACDPGLAGGSYEQYF. For the CDR3, the DNA is TGCAGTGCTTGTGACCCGGGACTAGCGGGGGGGTCCTACGAGCAGTACTTC.

The chain links TRBV6-1 to TRBJ2-5; D ambiguous. This CDR3 has 13 residues. Trimming stripped 3 bases from V and 4 bases from J, with 9 bases between. Germline CDR1 and CDR2: MNHNS and SASEGT. The CDR3 reads CASSDRWGETQYF. CDR3 coding DNA: TGTGCCAGCAGTGACCGATGGGGAGAGACCCAGTACTTC.

This sequence joins TRBV19 and TRBJ2-7, with D perhaps TRBD2 (6 bases). V shed 4 bases and J shed 2 bases, with 12 bases lying between them. From germline, CDR1 is LNHDA and CDR2 SQIVND (reference sequence). The CDR3 consists of 14 residues. The DNA of the CDR3 is TGTGCCAGTAGTAGGCTGGAGGGAGCCTACGAGCAGTACTTC. This sequence encodes CASSRLEGAYEQYF. Full variable domain (rest looked up from reference TRBV19 and TRBJ2-7): DGGITQSPKYLFRKEGQNVTLSCEQNLNHDAMYWYRQDPGQGLRLIYYSQIVNDFQKGDIAEGYSVSREKKESFPLTVTSAQKNPTAFYLCASSRLEGAYEQYFGPGTRLTVT.

This clone was recorded a few times. The genes are TRBV28 and TRBJ2-7; D is undetermined. V dropped 6 bases and J dropped 3 bases, with 12 bases sitting between them. CDR1 is MDHEN, CDR2 SYDVKM, per germline. The CDR3 totals 13 residues. The CDR3 reads CASRPPTSYEQYF. CDR3 bases: TGTGCCAGCAGGCCCCCCACGAGCTACGAGCAGTACTTC.

The chain couples TRBV3-1 (or the pseudogene TRBV3-2) to TRBJ1-4, with unresolved D. The V gene's germline CDR1 is LGHDT and CDR2 YNNKEL (reference sequence). Deletions cut 7 bases from V and 6 bases from J, with 9 bases between. CDR3 length: 12 amino acids. The CDR3 loop reads CASTHGDEKLFF. Here the CDR3 DNA reads TGTGCCAGCACCCATGGGGATGAAAAACTGTTTTTT.

The CDR3 DNA reads TGTGCCATCAGAACAGATTCTGGAAACACCATATATTTT. This gives the protein CAIRTDSGNTIYF. The chain employs TRBV10-3 and TRBJ1-3; D not resolved. The germline V and J ends were trimmed by 6 bases and 1 base, with 7 bases remaining between them. The CDR3 contains 13 residues. Germline loops: CDR1 ENHRY, CDR2 SYGVKD.

The rearrangement uses TRBV7-6 and TRBJ2-7, with 8 bases identical to TRBD1. V was pared by 6 bases and J by 2 bases, with 15 bases of the junction left unmatched. Germline values: CDR1 SGHVS, CDR2 FNYEAQ. The CDR3 sequence is 17 residues long. CDR3 DNA sequence: TGTGCCAGCAGTTTAATCTCAGCGCAGGGGGCGACCTACGAGCAGTACTTC. Translated, it gives CASSLISAQGATYEQYF.

The rearrangement uses TRBV7-8 and TRBJ2-1; 8 bases agree with TRBD2. V was pared by 2 bases and J by 4 bases, with 4 bases of the junction left unmatched. CDR1 is SGHVS, CDR2 FQNEAQ, per germline. The CDR3 is 15 residues long. CDR3 in amino acids: CASSLLAGLYNEQFF. Here the CDR3 DNA reads TGTGCCAGCAGCTTATTAGCGGGGCTATACAATGAGCAGTTCTTC.

This clone was seen a few times. This chain uses TRBV7-3 with TRBJ2-2; 8 positions agree with TRBD1. CDR1 SGHTA and CDR2 FQGTGA come from the germline V gene. Trimming at V came to 5 bases and at J to 14 bases, leaving 4 bases not matched to a gene. The CDR3 extends over 11 amino acids. The CDR3 spells CASSPGTGLFF. The CDR3 DNA is TGTGCCAGCAGCCCAGGGACAGGTCTGTTTTTT. Complete variable domain (other parts from reference TRBV7-3 and TRBJ2-2): GAGVSQTPSNKVTEKGKYVELRCDPISGHTALYWYRQSLGQGPEFLIYFQGTGAADDSGLPNDRFFAVRPEGSVSTLKIQRTERGDSAVYLCASSPGTGLFFGEGSRLTVL.

The chain has TRBV29-1 and TRBJ1-1, with D uncertain. The V end lost 5 bases, the J end lost 3 bases, and 7 bases lay between the germline ends. The CDR3 consists of 11 residues. Germline assignment: CDR1 SQVTM and CDR2 ANQGSEA. For the CDR3, the DNA is TGCAGCGTTCGATCCGACACTGAAGCTTTCTTT. It codes for CSVRSDTEAFF.

The chain has TRBV7-8 and TRBJ2-3; a weak D match, TRBD2 (6 bases). Trimming removed 5 bases from V and 1 base from J, with 16 bases in between. The CDR3 runs 16 residues. CDR1 is SGHVS, CDR2 FQNEAQ, per germline. The DNA of the CDR3 is TGTGCCAGCAGCCCTATGGCGGGGAGGCGCACAGATACGCAGTATTTT. Its protein is CASSPMAGRRTDTQYF.

The chain joins TRBV6-5 to TRBJ2-7; 11 bases align to TRBD2. From germline, CDR1 is MNHEY and CDR2 SVGAGI. V shed 7 bases and J 2 bases; nucleotides not matched to a gene: 4. This CDR3 spans 14 amino acids. The CDR3 nucleotides read TGTGCCAGCACCCGACTAGCGGGGACCTACGAGCAGTACTTC. Its translation is CASTRLAGTYEQYF.

This rearrangement joins TRBV6-5 to TRBJ2-5; no clear D. The CDR3 is 13 residues long. V dropped 4 bases and J dropped 5 bases, with 11 bases sitting between them. Germline V gene lookup returns CDR1 MNHEY and CDR2 SVGAGI. CDR3 nucleotide sequence: TGTGCCAGCAGTTCCACCGCTGGGGAGACCCAGTACTTC. It yields the protein CASSSTAGETQYF.

The chain couples TRBV6-2 or TRBV6-3 to TRBJ1-6, with D perhaps matching TRBD1 (5 bases). Trimming shortened V by 3 bases and J by 14 bases, and 20 bases separated the two germline ends. CDR3 length: 15 amino acids. Germline CDR1 MNHEY, CDR2 SVGEGT. In DNA, the CDR3 is TGTGCCAGCAGTTATCCCCCTCCGGGGCCGGGGGCCCTCCACTTT. It yields the protein CASSYPPPGPGALHF.

The V gene is TRBV6-6, the J gene TRBJ1-3; TRBD1 agrees at 7 bases. After removal of 5 bases from V and 4 bases from J, the junction contained 11 bases not matched to a gene. This CDR3 region has 16 residues. Germline V gene data show CDR1 as MNHNY and CDR2 as SVGAGI (reference sequence). CDR3 sequence: CASSNQQGSEGNTIYF. The CDR3, as DNA: TGTGCCAGCAGTAACCAACAGGGGAGTGAAGGAAACACCATATATTTT.

This chain joins TRBV9 and TRBJ1-1, with D possibly being TRBD1 (6 bases). This CDR3 is 15 amino acids long. Between the trimmed V and J ends, which lost 0 bases and 4 bases, there was a span of 13 bases. The germline CDR1 and CDR2 sequences are SGDLS and YYNGEE. The DNA of the CDR3 is TGTGCCAGCAGCGTAGCGGCGGGGGCGATCACTGAAGCTTTCTTT. It codes for CASSVAAGAITEAFF.

The genes are TRBV30 and TRBJ1-5, with 7 bases aligning to TRBD1. Germline assignment: CDR1 GTSNPN and CDR2 SVGIG (reference sequence). J lost 5 bases, V lost 2 bases, and 6 bases had no gene match. CDR3 length: 14 residues. The CDR3: CAWSPGQWDQPQHF. The DNA of the CDR3 is TGTGCCTGGAGTCCGGGACAGTGGGATCAGCCCCAGCATTTT.

This clone was detected only once. The rearrangement joins TRBV5-1 to TRBJ2-5; 9 bases map to TRBD2. J was trimmed by 5 bases and V by 4 bases; bases with no gene match: 9. CDR1 and CDR2 from the germline V gene are SGHRS and YFSETQ. The CDR3 has 15 amino acids. This CDR3 reads CASSLPQRGDETQYF. The CDR3 DNA follows: TGCGCCAGCAGCCTCCCTCAGCGGGGGGACGAGACCCAGTACTTC.

The chain couples TRBV7-9 to TRBJ2-1; 13 positions match TRBD2. V was pared by 6 bases and J by 8 bases, with 10 bases of the junction left unmatched. Germline CDR1 reads SEHNR; CDR2 reads FQNEAQ (reference sequence). The CDR3 is made up of 16 amino acids. The CDR3 loop is CASSARGLAGVHEQFF. For the CDR3, the DNA is TGTGCCAGCAGTGCTAGAGGACTAGCGGGAGTCCATGAGCAGTTCTTC.

The chain is built from TRBV7-8 and TRBJ1-3; TRBD1 agrees at 8 bases. The CDR3 consists of 16 residues. Per the germline V gene, CDR1 is SGHVS and CDR2 is FQNEAQ. The V segment lost 0 bases and the J segment 4 bases; nucleotides outside the gene matches: 5. The CDR3 sequence is CASSLAQGVRGNTIYF. CDR3 coding DNA: TGTGCCAGCAGCTTAGCACAGGGGGTAAGAGGAAACACCATATATTTT.

This chain uses TRBV7-9 with TRBJ1-1; D uncertain. Trimming took 2 bases from V and 0 from J, leaving 4 bases between them. Per germline, CDR1 SEHNR and CDR2 FQNEAQ (reference sequence). The CDR3 consists of 13 residues. The CDR3 spells CASSLFMNTEAFF. CDR3 DNA: TGTGCCAGCAGCTTATTTATGAACACTGAAGCTTTCTTT.